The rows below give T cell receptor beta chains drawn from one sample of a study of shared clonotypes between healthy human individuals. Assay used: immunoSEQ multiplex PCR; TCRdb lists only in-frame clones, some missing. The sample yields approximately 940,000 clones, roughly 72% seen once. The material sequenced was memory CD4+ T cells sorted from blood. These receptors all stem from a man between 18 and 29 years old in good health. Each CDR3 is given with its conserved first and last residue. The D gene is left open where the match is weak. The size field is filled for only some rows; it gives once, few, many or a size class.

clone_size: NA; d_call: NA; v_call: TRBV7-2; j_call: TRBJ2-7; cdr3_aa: CASSLFWGSGSLEQYF; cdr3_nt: TGTGCCAGCAGCTTATTTTGGGGGAGTGGTTCCCTCGAGCAGTACTTC
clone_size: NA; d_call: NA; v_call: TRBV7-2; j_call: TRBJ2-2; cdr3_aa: CASSQRNTGELFF; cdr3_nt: TGTGCCAGCAGCCAAAGGAACACCGGGGAGCTGTTTTTT
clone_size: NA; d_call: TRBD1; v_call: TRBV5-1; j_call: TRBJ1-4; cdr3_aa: CASSLRTGGPEKLFF; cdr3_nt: TGCGCCAGCAGCTTGCGGACAGGGGGGCCTGAAAAACTGTTTTTT
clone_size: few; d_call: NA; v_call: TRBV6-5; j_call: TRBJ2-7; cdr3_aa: CASSYLGTGEQYF; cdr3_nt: TGTGCCAGCAGTTACCTCGGGACGGGCGAGCAGTACTTC
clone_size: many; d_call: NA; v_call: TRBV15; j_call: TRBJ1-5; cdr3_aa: CATSSGGLVFNQPQHF; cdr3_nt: TGTGCCACCAGTTCGGGAGGGCTAGTTTTCAATCAGCCCCAGCATTTT
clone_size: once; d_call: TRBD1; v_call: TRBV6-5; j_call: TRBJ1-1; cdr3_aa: CASSYYAGGPNTEAFF; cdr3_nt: TGTGCCAGCAGTTATTACGCAGGGGGCCCTAACACTGAAGCTTTCTTT
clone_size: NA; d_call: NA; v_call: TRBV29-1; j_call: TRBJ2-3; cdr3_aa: CSVLKQGIQYF; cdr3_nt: TGCAGCGTCCTAAAACAGGGTATACAGTATTTT
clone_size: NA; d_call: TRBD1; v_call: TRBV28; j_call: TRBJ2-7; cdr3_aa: CASSLPRTGADEQYF; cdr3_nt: TGTGCCAGCAGTTTACCGAGGACAGGGGCGGACGAGCAGTACTTC
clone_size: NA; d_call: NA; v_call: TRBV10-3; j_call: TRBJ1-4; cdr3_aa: CAISEEDEGNEKLFF; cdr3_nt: TGTGCCATCAGTGAGGAGGATGAGGGTAATGAAAAACTGTTTTTT
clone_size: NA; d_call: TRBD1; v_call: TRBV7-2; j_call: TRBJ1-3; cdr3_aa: CASSSGQGGSGNTIYF; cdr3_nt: TGTGCCAGCAGCTCAGGACAGGGGGGGTCTGGAAACACCATATATTTT
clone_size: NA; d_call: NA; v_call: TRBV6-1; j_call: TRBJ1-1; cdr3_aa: CASSRQQGLNTEAFF; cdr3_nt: TGTGCCAGCAGTCGCCAACAGGGTTTGAACACTGAAGCTTTCTTT
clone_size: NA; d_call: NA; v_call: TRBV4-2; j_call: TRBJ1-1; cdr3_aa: CASSQESPSGTEAFF; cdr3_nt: TGTGCCAGCAGCCAAGAATCGCCAAGCGGGACTGAAGCTTTCTTT
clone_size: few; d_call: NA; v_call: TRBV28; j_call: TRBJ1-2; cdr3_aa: CASSSAGVSGYTF; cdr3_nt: TGTGCCAGCAGCTCCGCAGGGGTTAGCGGCTACACCTTC
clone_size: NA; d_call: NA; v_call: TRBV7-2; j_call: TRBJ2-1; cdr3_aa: CASFKRWEWDEQFF; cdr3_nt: TGTGCCAGTTTTAAAAGGTGGGAGTGGGATGAGCAGTTCTTC
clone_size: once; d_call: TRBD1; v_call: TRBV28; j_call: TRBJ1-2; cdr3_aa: CASSLGGQGDYGYTF; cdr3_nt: TGTGCCAGCAGTTTAGGGGGACAGGGTGACTATGGCTACACCTTC
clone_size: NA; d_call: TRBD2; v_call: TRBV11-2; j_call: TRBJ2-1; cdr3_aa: CASRVAGVHDEQFF; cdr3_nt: TGTGCCAGCAGGGTAGCGGGAGTACACGATGAGCAGTTCTTC
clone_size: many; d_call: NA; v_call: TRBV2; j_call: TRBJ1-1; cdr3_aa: CASSEQRAREAFF; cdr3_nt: TGTGCCAGCAGTGAACAGCGGGCGAGAGAAGCTTTCTTT
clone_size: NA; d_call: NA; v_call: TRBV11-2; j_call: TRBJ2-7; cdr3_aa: CASSQSYEQYF; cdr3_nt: TGTGCCAGCAGCCAAAGCTACGAGCAGTACTTC
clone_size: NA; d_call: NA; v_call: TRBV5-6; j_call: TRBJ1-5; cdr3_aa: CASSLGWNQPQHF; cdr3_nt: TGTGCCAGCAGCTTGGGGTGGAATCAGCCCCAGCATTTT